Below, 2 T cell receptor beta chains from the same sample are listed, as sequenced in a study of blood T cell repertoires in COVID-19. Libraries were prepared by immunoSEQ multiplex PCR; TCRdb keeps only in-frame clonotypes and omits some of them. The sample includes over 70,000 clones, more than 85% of them seen just once. The sample comprised peripheral blood. These receptors all stem from a man aged 50 to 60 with COVID-19, enrolled during active disease.

The J gene is TRBJ2-1, the V gene TRBV9; D is perhaps TRBD2 (5 bases). This CDR3 comprises 15 residues. V lost 0 bases, J lost 6 bases, and 13 bases lay in between. Germline V gene sequence: CDR1 SGDLS, CDR2 YYNGEE. As DNA, the CDR3 is TGTGCCAGCAGCGTAGGATCTAGCTATGTCAATGAGCAGTTCTTC. This sequence encodes CASSVGSSYVNEQFF.

Written as DNA, the CDR3 is TGCGCCAGCAGCCCGACAGGGTACGAGCAGTACTTC. Translated, it gives CASSPTGYEQYF. The chain carries TRBV5-1 and TRBJ2-7; 7 positions agree with TRBD1. Trimming took 4 bases from V and 4 from J; bases not matched to a gene: 2. The CDR3 has 12 amino acids. The V gene's germline CDR1 is SGHRS and CDR2 YFSETQ.